The 9 T cell receptor beta chains below were found in one sample sequenced in a study of blood T cell repertoires in COVID-19. Assay: immunoSEQ multiplex PCR; the TCRdb copy retains only in-frame clones and omits some. The data contain approximately 300,000 clones, 92% of them singletons. The sequenced sample was PBMCs or T cells enriched from blood (not recorded which). The source of these receptors is a woman aged 30 to 39 who had recovered from COVID-19.

The V and J genes are TRBV27 and TRBJ2-7; 9 nucleotides align to TRBD1. Trimming cost V 2 bases and J 4 bases; bases outside gene matches: 6. CDR3 length equals 15 residues. CDR1 and CDR2 from the germline V gene are MNHEY and SMNVEV (reference sequence). The CDR3 here is CASSLRDRVLYEQYF. The CDR3 region has the DNA TGTGCCAGCAGTTTACGGGACAGGGTTCTTTACGAGCAGTACTTC.

As to this clone: This sample includes further DNA sequences coding for the same CDR3. This rearrangement joins TRBV9 to TRBJ2-3, with 8 bases matching TRBD2. This CDR3 has 15 residues. After removal of 0 bases from V and 3 bases from J, the junction contained 3 bases not matched to a gene. Germline V CDR1 and CDR2: SGDLS, YYNGEE. The CDR3 loop reads CASSVVSGSTDTQYF. The CDR3 DNA reads as TGTGCCAGCAGCGTAGTGAGCGGGAGTACAGATACGCAGTATTTT.

The chain has TRBV18 and TRBJ1-5; D is ambiguous. Between the trimmed V and J ends, which lost 3 bases and 7 bases, there was a span of 10 bases. From germline, CDR1 is KGHSH and CDR2 LQKENI. This CDR3 spans 13 amino acids. As DNA, the CDR3 is TGTGCCAGCTCACCGGCCGAGGCCCAGCCCCAGCATTTT. The encoded protein is CASSPAEAQPQHF.

V and J are TRBV3-1 (or the pseudogene TRBV3-2) and TRBJ2-1, with a weak D call TRBD1 (6 bases). Germline values: CDR1 LGHDT, CDR2 YNNKEL (reference sequence). V lost 1 base to trimming and J lost 1 base, with 11 bases between them. The CDR3 covers 16 residues. The CDR3 protein is CASSQGTDNSYNEQFF. CDR3 DNA sequence: TGTGCCAGCAGCCAAGGGACAGATAATTCCTACAATGAGCAGTTCTTC.

The chain links TRBV19 to TRBJ2-3; TRBD2 agrees at 8 bases. V trimming: 6 bases; J trimming: 1 base; junction bases outside the gene matches: 9. The CDR3 has 16 amino acids. CDR1 is LNHDA and CDR2 is SQIVND in the germline V gene (reference sequence). CDR3 DNA: TGTGCCAGTAGCAAGCAAGCGGGGGTTCGCACAGATACGCAGTATTTT. Translating it yields CASSKQAGVRTDTQYF.

The chain combines TRBV5-1 with TRBJ2-5; the D is unclear. This CDR3 contains 13 residues. Germline V CDR1 and CDR2: SGHRS, YFSETQ. The V end was cut by 3 bases, the J end by 2 bases, with 8 bases between. The CDR3 here is CASSSHLQETQYF. The CDR3 DNA sequence: TGCGCCAGCAGCTCGCACCTACAAGAGACCCAGTACTTC.

The V gene is TRBV10-3, the J gene TRBJ2-2, with 7 bases that match TRBD1. V was clipped by 10 bases and J by 4 bases; unmatched bases: 24. Germline loops: CDR1 ENHRY, CDR2 SYGVKD. The CDR3 sequence is 19 residues long. The CDR3 sequence: CATRGLEGVMGRRTGELFF. The DNA of the CDR3 is TGTGCCACCAGGGGGTTAGAGGGGGTAATGGGAAGACGCACCGGGGAGCTGTTTTTT.

The chain couples TRBV2 to TRBJ1-1, with TRBD1 as a possible D gene (5 bases). CDR3 length equals 14 residues. Germline-derived CDR1 and CDR2 are SNHLY and FYNNEI. Trimming removed 4 bases from V and 1 base from J, with 10 bases in between. CDR3 DNA sequence: TGTGCCAGCAGTGGTCAGGGCGCGAACACTGAAGCTTTCTTT. Protein product: CASSGQGANTEAFF.

This rearrangement joins TRBV2 to TRBJ1-5, with 7 bases lining up with TRBD1. The CDR3 spans 15 residues. After removal of 6 bases from V and 6 bases from J, the junction contained 11 bases not matched to a gene. Per the germline V gene, CDR1 is SNHLY and CDR2 is FYNNEI. The CDR3 loop is CASSQDRVTGQPQHF. The CDR3, as DNA: TGTGCCAGCAGCCAAGACAGGGTTACTGGTCAGCCCCAGCATTTT.